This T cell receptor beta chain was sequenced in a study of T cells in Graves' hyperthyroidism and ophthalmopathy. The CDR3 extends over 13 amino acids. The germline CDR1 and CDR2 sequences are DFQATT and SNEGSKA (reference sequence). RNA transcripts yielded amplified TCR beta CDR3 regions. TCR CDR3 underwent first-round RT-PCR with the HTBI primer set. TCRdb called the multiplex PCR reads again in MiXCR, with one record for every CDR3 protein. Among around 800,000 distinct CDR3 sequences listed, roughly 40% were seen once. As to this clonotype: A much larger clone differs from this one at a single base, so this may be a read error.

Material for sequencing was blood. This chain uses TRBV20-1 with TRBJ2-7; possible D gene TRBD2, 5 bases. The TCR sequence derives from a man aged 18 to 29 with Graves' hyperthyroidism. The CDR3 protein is CSALILGFYEQHF. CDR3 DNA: TGCAGTGCCCTTATACTAGGGTTCTACGAGCAGCACTTC.